The source of this TCR beta chain is a study of PD-1 blockade in mismatch repair-deficient tumors. Study-level background: Patients had about 13 mismatch repair-deficient cancer types and were previously treated and progressing. General study findings and limits: About 4.5% of the roughly 150 peptide-expanded blood TCRs were also found in tumor.

Libraries were prepared by immunoSEQ multiplex PCR; TCRdb keeps only in-frame clonotypes and omits some of them. The data show 7,000 to 9,500 clones, 87% seen once. Germline-derived CDR1 and CDR2 are SQVTM and ANQGSEA. This CDR3 comprises 13 residues. Trimming stripped 8 bases from V and 0 bases from J, with 13 bases between. The time point denotes: roughly 11-day in vitro stimulation with candidate mutation-associated neoantigen peptide 1. Cells were stimulated 10 days with each of seven ELISpot-reactive neoantigens. An identically run culture lacking peptide was the fold-change baseline. Comment on this clone: Its antigen remains unknown.

This clonotype was sampled from an adult with mismatch repair-deficient cancer. This rearrangement joins TRBV29-1 to TRBJ1-1; maybe TRBD1 (6 bases). The sequencing here drew on cells cultured in vitro, taken from a patient treated with pembrolizumab. This CDR3 is CSIPDRLNTEAFF. The CDR3 nucleotides are TGCAGCATTCCGGACAGATTGAACACTGAAGCTTTCTTT. The full variable domain, completed using reference TRBV29-1 and TRBJ1-1, is SAVISQKPSRDICQRGTSLTIQCQVDSQVTMMFWYRQQPGQSLTLIATANQGSEATYESGFVIDKFPISRPNLTFSTLTVSNMSPEDSSIYLCSIPDRLNTEAFFGQGTRLTVV.